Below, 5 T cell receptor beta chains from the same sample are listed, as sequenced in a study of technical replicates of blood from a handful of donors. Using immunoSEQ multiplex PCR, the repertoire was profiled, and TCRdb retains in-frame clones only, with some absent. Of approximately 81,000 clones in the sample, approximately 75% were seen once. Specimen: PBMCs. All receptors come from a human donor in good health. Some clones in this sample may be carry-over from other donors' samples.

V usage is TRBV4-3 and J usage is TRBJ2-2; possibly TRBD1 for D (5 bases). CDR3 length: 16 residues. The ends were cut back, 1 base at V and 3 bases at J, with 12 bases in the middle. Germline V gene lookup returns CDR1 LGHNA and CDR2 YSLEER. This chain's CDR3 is CASSQAQGADTGELFF. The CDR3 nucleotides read TGCGCCAGCAGCCAAGCCCAAGGGGCGGACACCGGGGAGCTGTTTTTT.

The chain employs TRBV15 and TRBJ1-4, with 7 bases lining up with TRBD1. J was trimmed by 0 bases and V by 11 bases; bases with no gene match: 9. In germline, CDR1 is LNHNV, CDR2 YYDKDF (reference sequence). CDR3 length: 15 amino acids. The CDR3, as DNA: TGTGCCGCTAGACAGGGTAAAGCAACTAATGAAAAACTGTTTTTT. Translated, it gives CAARQGKATNEKLFF.

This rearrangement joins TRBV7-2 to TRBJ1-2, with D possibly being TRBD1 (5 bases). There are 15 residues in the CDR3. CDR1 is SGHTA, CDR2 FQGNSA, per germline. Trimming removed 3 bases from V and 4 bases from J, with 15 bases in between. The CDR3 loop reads CASSFRDGGVYGYTF. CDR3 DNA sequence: TGTGCCAGCAGCTTCCGCGACGGGGGAGTCTATGGCTACACCTTC.

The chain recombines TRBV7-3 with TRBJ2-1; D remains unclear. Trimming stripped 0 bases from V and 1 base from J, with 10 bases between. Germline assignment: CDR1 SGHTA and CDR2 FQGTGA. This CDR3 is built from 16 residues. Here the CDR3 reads CASSLTPSSSYNEQFF. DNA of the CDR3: TGTGCCAGCAGCTTAACTCCGTCTTCTTCCTACAATGAGCAGTTCTTC. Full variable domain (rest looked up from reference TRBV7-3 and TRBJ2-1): GAGVSQTPSNKVTEKGKYVELRCDPISGHTALYWYRQSLGQGPEFLIYFQGTGAADDSGLPNDRFFAVRPEGSVSTLKIQRTERGDSAVYLCASSLTPSSSYNEQFFGPGTRLTVL.

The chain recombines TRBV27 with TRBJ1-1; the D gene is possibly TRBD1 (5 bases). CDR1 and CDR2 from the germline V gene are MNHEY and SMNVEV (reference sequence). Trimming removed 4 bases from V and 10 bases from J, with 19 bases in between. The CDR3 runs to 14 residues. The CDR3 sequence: CASSSTDSRLGAFF. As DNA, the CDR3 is TGTGCCAGCAGTTCTACCGACAGCCGATTGGGAGCTTTCTTT.